The sequence of this TCR beta chain was determined in a study of blood T cell repertoires in COVID-19. Here immunoSEQ multiplex PCR was the method, and the copy in TCRdb shows in-frame clones only, minus some. Of roughly 86,000 clones listed, around 80% are singletons. V lost 1 base and J lost 6; bases outside the gene matches: 6. Germline V lookup: CDR1 LGHNA, CDR2 YNFKEQ. This CDR3 is built from 16 residues. Sequencing was done on a sample of peripheral blood. This TCR came from a human donor in a cohort sampled during active COVID-19. The chain joins TRBV4-2 to TRBJ2-2, with TRBD1 identical over 9 bases. CDR3 in amino acids: CASSQGTGENPGELFF. CDR3 sequence (DNA): TGTGCCAGCAGCCAAGGGACAGGGGAAAATCCCGGGGAGCTGTTTTTT.